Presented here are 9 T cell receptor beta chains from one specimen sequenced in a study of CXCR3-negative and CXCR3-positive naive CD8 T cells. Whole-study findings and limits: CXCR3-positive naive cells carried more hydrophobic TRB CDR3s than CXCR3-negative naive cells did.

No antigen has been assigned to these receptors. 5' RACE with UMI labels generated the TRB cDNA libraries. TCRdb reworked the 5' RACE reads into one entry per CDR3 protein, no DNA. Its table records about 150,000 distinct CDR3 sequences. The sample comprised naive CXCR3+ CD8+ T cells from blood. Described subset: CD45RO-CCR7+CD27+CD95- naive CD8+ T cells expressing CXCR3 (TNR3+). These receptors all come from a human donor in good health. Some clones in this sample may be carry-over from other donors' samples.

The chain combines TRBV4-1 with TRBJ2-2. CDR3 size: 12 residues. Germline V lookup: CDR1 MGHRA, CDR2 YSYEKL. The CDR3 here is CASSPITGELFF.

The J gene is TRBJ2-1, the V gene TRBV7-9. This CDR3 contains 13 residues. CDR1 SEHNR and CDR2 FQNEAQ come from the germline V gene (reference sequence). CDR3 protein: CASSLRGIDEQFF.

CDR3 protein: CASSFRDLPYEQYF. The J gene is TRBJ2-7, the V gene TRBV7-9. This CDR3 comprises 14 residues. CDR1 is SEHNR, CDR2 FQNEAQ, per germline (reference sequence).

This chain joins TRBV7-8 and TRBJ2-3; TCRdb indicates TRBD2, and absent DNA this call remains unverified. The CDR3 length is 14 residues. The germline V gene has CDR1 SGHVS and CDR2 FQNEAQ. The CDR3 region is CASSWTSGTDTQYF.

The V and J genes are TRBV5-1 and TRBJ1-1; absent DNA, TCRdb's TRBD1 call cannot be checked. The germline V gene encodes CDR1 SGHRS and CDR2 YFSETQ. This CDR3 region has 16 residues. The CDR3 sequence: CASSVTPGTGDTEAFF.

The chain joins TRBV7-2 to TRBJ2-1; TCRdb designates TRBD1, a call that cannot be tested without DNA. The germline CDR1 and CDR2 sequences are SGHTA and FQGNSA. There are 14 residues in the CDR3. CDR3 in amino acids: CASSTTGPYNEQFF.

CDR3 sequence reads: CSAPAGVRGTEAFF. The chain is built from TRBV29-1 and TRBJ1-1; as DNA is missing, the TRBD1 call by TCRdb cannot be tested. This CDR3 spans 14 amino acids. Germline CDR1 SQVTM, CDR2 ANQGSEA.

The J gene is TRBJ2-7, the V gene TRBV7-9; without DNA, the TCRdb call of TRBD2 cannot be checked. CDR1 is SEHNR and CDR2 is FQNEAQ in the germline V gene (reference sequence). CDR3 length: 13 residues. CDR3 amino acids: CASSYPSGYEQYF.

CDR3 amino acids: CASDQDGITGGYTF. The rearrangement links TRBV6-2 or TRBV6-3 to TRBJ1-2. Germline CDR1 and CDR2: MNHEY and SVGEGT. The CDR3 spans 14 residues.